This T cell receptor (beta chain) was observed in a study of cytotoxic CD8 clonotypes in ibrutinib-treated CLL. Study-wide findings and caveats: For progressing versus sustained-remission patients, sampling times were not the same.

V gave up 5 bases and J gave up 4 bases; unmatched junction bases: 6. CDR1 and CDR2 from the germline V gene are MNHEY and SMNVEV (reference sequence). CDR3 length: 16 amino acids. Produced via immunoSEQ multiplex PCR; TCRdb's table is partial and in-frame only. The table has about 200,000 clones, 75% to 80% seen once. Worth noting for this clone: What it binds is unknown.

The chain uses TRBV27 and TRBJ2-1; 12 bases fit TRBD2. The material was PBMCs, obtained after 12 months of ibrutinib treatment. The clonotype was recovered from a human donor with chronic lymphocytic leukemia. CDR3 amino acids: CASSTLLAGGYNEQFF. CDR3 nucleotides: TGTGCCAGCAGTACACTTCTAGCGGGAGGGTACAATGAGCAGTTCTTC.